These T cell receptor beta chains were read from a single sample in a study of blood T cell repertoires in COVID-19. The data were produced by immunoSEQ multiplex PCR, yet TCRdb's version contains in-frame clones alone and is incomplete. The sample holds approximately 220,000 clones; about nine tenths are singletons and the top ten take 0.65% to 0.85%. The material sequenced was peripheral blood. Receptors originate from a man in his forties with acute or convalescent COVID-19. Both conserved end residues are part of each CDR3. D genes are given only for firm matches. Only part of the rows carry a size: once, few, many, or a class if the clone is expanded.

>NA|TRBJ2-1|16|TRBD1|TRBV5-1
TGCGCCAGCAGCTTGGGGGGGACAGCGTGGGGCAATGAGCAGTTCTTC
CASSLGGTAWGNEQFF
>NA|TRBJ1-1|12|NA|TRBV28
TGTGCCAGCAGCAGGGGTTATACTGAAGCTTTCTTT
CASSRGYTEAFF
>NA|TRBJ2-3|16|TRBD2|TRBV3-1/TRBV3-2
TGTGCCAGCAGCCAAGATAGCGGGTTAGAGACAGATACGCAGTATTTT
CASSQDSGLETDTQYF
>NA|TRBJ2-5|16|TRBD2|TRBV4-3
TGCGCCAGCAGCCAAGCAGGGAGGGCTGCGGGGGGGACCCAGTACTTC
CASSQAGRAAGGTQYF
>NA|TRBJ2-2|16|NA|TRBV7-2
TGTGCCAGCAGCTCCGTCCCGGGTATGAACACCGGGGAGCTGTTTTTT
CASSSVPGMNTGELFF
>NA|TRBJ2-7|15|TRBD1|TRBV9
TGTGCCAGCAGCGCAACACCAGGGGGCTCCTACGAGCAGTACTTC
CASSATPGGSYEQYF
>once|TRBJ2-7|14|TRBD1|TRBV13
TGTGCCAGCAGCGTATCCACAGGGGAGTCCGAGCAGTACTTC
CASSVSTGESEQYF
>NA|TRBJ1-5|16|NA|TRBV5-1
TGCGCCAGCAGCTTACGACAGACCCTTTGCAATCAGCCCCAGCATTTT
CASSLRQTLCNQPQHF
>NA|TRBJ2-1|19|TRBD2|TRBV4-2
TGTGCCAGCAGCCAAGATGCTAGCGGGGGGCGCTTGACCTACAATGAGCAGTTCTTC
CASSQDASGGRLTYNEQFF
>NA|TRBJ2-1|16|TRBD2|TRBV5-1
TGCGCCAGCAGCTTGGCCCTTACGGGGGGGACGGATGAGCAGTTCTTC
CASSLALTGGTDEQFF
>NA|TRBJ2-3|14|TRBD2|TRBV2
TGTGCCAGCAGTGAGCTAGCGGAGGGGTATACGCAGTATTTT
CASSELAEGYTQYF
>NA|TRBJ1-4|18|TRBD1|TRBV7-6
TGTGCCAGCAGCCCCCAGGACAGGGCAAGTGCAACTAATGAAAAACTGTTTTTT
CASSPQDRASATNEKLFF
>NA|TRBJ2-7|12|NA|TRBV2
TGTGCCAGCAGAGCACTCACCTACGAGCAGTACTTC
CASRALTYEQYF
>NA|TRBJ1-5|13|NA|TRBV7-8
TGTGCCAGCGGGGAGGGGCTCAATCAGCCCCAGCATTTT
CASGEGLNQPQHF
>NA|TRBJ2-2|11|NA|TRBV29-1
TGCAGCGTTTTACTAGTCCGGGAGCTGTTTTTT
CSVLLVRELFF
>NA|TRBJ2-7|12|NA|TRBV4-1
TGCGCCAGCAGCCAAGTCAGCGGGGAGCAGTACTTC
CASSQVSGEQYF
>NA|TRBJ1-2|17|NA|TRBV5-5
TGTGCCAGCACCTCAATAACGGCGGGGCGGGGGATCTATGGCTACACCTTC
CASTSITAGRGIYGYTF
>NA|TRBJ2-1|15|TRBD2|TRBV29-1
TGCAGCGTTGAAGGGACTAGCGGGAAGTACAATGAGCAGTTCTTC
CSVEGTSGKYNEQFF
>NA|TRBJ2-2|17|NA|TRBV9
TGTGCCAGCAGCGCCCTCCCCCGTGGGGCCTTCACCGGGGAGCTGTTTTTT
CASSALPRGAFTGELFF
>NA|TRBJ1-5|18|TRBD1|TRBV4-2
TGTGCCAGCAGCCAAGATCGTCATCGGGACAGGGATAATCAGCCCCAGCATTTT
CASSQDRHRDRDNQPQHF
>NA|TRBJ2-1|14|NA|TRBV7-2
TGTGCCAGCAGCTTGCAGGGAGGGGGAGGTGAGCAGTTCTTC
CASSLQGGGGEQFF
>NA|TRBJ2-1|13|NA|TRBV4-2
TGTGCCAGCAGCCCACATTCCTACAATGAGCAGTTCTTC
CASSPHSYNEQFF
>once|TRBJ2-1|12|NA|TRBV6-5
TGTGCCAGCAGACCATCTAGCTTTGAGCAGTTCTTC
CASRPSSFEQFF
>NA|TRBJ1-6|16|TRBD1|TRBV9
TGTGCCAGCACCAGGACAGGGAGCTCCTATAATTCACCCCTCCACTTT
CASTRTGSSYNSPLHF
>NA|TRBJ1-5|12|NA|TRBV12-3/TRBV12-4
TGTGCCAGCCAGAGCGGGACGGGGGCCCAGCATTTT
CASQSGTGAQHF
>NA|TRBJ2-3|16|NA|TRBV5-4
TGTGCCAGCAGCACCCCCAGGGGAACGAGCACAGATACGCAGTATTTT
CASSTPRGTSTDTQYF
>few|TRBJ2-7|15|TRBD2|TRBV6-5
TGTGCCAGCAGGCTATGGACTAGCGGGAGCGGAGAGCAGTACTTC
CASRLWTSGSGEQYF
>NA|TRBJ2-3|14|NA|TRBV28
TGTGCCAGCATAGGAGGGGGCCGCACAGATACGCAGTATTTT
CASIGGGRTDTQYF
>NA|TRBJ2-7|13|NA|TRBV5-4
TGTGCCAGCAGCTTGTCGCCAGGCGACGAGCAGTACTTC
CASSLSPGDEQYF
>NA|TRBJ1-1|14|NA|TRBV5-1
TGCGCCAGCAGCATCGGACAGATGAACACTGAAGCTTTCTTT
CASSIGQMNTEAFF
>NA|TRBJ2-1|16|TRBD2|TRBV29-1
TGCAGCGTTGATATTCCCCAGCTAGCGGTTAACAATGAGCAGTTCTTC
CSVDIPQLAVNNEQFF
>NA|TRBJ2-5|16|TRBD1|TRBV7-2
TGTGCCAGCAGCTCCCAGGGCAGGGGGCGGGCAGAGACCCAGTACTTC
CASSSQGRGRAETQYF
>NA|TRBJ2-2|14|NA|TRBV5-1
TGCGCCAGCAGCTATAGACAGGACACCGGGGAGCTGTTTTTT
CASSYRQDTGELFF
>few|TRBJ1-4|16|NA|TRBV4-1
TGCGCCAGCAGCCAAGTCCCCAGGGCAACTAATGAAAAACTGTTTTTT
CASSQVPRATNEKLFF
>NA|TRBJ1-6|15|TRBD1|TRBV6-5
TGTGCCAGCAGACGCCGGACAGGGGATAATTCACCCCTCCACTTT
CASRRRTGDNSPLHF
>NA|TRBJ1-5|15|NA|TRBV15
TGTGCCACCAGCAGGAGCCGGGAGATCAATCAGCCCCAGCATTTT
CATSRSREINQPQHF
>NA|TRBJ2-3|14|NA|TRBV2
TGTGCCTCTACCCACCCAATTAGCACAGATACGCAGTATTTT
CASTHPISTDTQYF
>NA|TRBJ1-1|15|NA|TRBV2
TGTGCCAGCGGAAGTAGGGGGGGGGCAAACACTGAAGCTTTCTTT
CASGSRGGANTEAFF
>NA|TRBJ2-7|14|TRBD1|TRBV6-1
TGTGCCAGCAGTGAAGCGCCGCAGGGGGCGGTTCAGTACTTC
CASSEAPQGAVQYF
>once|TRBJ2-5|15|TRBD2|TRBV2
TGTGCCAGCAGCTTAAACGGGAGGGCCTCAGAGACCCAGTACTTC
CASSLNGRASETQYF
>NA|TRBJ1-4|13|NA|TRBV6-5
TGTGCCAGCAGTTACGGGGGAGGTGAAAAACTGTTTTTT
CASSYGGGEKLFF
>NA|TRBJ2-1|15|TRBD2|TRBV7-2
TGTGCCAGCAGCTTAGTTGTCACTAGCGGGAAGGGGCAGTTCTTC
CASSLVVTSGKGQFF
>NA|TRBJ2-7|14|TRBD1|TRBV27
TGTGCCAGCAGACATCGACAGGGTCCCTACGAGCAGTACTTC
CASRHRQGPYEQYF
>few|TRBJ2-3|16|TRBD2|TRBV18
TGTGCCAGCTCACCGAAACTAGCGGGGAGCACAGATACGCAGTATTTT
CASSPKLAGSTDTQYF
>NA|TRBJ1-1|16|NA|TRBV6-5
TGTGCCAGCAGTTACTCGATCCAAGCACTGAACACTGAAGCTTTCTTT
CASSYSIQALNTEAFF
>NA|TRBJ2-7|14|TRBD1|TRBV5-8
TGTGCCAGCAACTTGGACAGGGGGAGTTACGAGCAGTACTTC
CASNLDRGSYEQYF
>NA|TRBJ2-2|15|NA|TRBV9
TGTGCCAGCAGCGTAGGAGCCCTACACACCGGGGAGCTGTTTTTT
CASSVGALHTGELFF
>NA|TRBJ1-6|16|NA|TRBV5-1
TGCGCCAGCAGCCAGGCGGGTGGGGGCAATAATTCACCCCTCCACTTT
CASSQAGGGNNSPLHF
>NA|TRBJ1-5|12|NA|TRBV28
TGTGCCAGCAACTGGGGGCGTCAGCCCCAGCATTTT
CASNWGRQPQHF
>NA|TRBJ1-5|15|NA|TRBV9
TGTGCCAGCAGCGAAGACAGAAACCCCAATCAGCCCCAGCATTTT
CASSEDRNPNQPQHF
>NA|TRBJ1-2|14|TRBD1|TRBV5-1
TGCGCCAGCAGCTTCACAGGGGAGGACTATGGCTACACCTTC
CASSFTGEDYGYTF
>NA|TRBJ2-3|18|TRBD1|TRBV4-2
TGTGCCAGCAGCCGAGAGTTTCCGGGACAGACTAGCACAGATACGCAGTATTTT
CASSREFPGQTSTDTQYF
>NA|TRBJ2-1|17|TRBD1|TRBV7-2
TGTGCCAGCAGCTCCCGGACAGGGTGGGGGTCCTACAATGAGCAGTTCTTC
CASSSRTGWGSYNEQFF
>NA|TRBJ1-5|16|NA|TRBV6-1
TGTGCCAGCAGTGAATTAGACAGGTCATCTTATCAGCCCCAGCATTTT
CASSELDRSSYQPQHF
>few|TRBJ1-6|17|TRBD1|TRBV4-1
TGCGCCAGCAGCCAAGCCAGCGGACAGGGAAGAAGTTCACCCCTCCACTTT
CASSQASGQGRSSPLHF
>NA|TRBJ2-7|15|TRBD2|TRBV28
TGTGCCAGCATCCAAAGCGGGGGGGATGGCGACGAGCAGTACTTC
CASIQSGGDGDEQYF
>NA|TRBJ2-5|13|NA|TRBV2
TGTGCCAGCAGTGATAACAGGCAAGAGACCCAGTACTTC
CASSDNRQETQYF
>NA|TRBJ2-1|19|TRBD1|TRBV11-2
TGTGCCAGCAGCTTAGATACGGCTTCGGGGACAGGGGCCCGTAATGAGCAGTTCTTC
CASSLDTASGTGARNEQFF
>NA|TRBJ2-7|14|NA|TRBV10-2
TGCGCCAGCAGTGCTCAGGGCCCTTTCTACGAGCAGTACTTC
CASSAQGPFYEQYF
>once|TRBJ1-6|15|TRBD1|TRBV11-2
TGTGCCAGCAGCCCGACAGGGGGCTATAATTCACCCCTCCACTTT
CASSPTGGYNSPLHF